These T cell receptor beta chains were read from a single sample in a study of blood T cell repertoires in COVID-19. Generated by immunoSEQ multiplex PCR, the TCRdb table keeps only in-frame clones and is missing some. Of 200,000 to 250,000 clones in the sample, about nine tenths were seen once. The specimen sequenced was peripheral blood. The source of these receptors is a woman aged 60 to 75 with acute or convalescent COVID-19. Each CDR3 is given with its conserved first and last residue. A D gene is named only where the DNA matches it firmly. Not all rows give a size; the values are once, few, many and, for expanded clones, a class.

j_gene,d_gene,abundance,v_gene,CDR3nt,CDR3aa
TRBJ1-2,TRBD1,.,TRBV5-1,TGCGCCAGCGGCCCGGGACAGGGGAAATCTGGCTACACCTTC,CASGPGQGKSGYTF
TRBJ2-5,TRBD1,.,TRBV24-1,TGTGCCACCAGTGCCCAGGACTGGGACAGGGAGACCCAGTACTTC,CATSAQDWDRETQYF
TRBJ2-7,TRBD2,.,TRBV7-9,TGTGCCAGCAGCTTAGGCGGGGGGAGTAGCTCCTACGAGCAGTACTTC,CASSLGGGSSSYEQYF
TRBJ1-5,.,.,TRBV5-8,TGTGCCAGCAGCCTCGAAAACCAGGTCTATCAGCCCCAGCATTTT,CASSLENQVYQPQHF
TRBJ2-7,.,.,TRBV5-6,TGTGCCAGCAGCTTGAGGGGGAAGTCGTACGAGCAGTACTTC,CASSLRGKSYEQYF
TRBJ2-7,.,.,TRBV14,TGTGCCAGCAGCGGAGGGGCTCAAGACAGGGACGCCTACGAGCAGTACTTC,CASSGGAQDRDAYEQYF
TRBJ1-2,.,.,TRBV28,TGTGCCAGCAGTCCAGGGACTGCAAACTATGGCTACACCTTC,CASSPGTANYGYTF
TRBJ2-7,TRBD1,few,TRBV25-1,TGTGCCAGCAGTGACGACAGGGGCGATTCCTACGAGCAGTACTTC,CASSDDRGDSYEQYF
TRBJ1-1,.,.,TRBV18,TGTGCCAGCTCACCACCGACAGGAGCTAACACTGAAGCTTTCTTT,CASSPPTGANTEAFF
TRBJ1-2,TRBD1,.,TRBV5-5,TGTGCCAGCAGCTTGGGGACAGGGAACTATGGCTACACCTTC,CASSLGTGNYGYTF
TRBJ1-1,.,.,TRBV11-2,TGTGCCAGCAGCTTTCCGCCGGGGGGATCCAGTGGAAAAGCTTTCTTT,CASSFPPGGSSGKAFF
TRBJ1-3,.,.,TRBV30,TGTGCCTTGGACCCTACGGGGGTTAACACCATATATTTT,CALDPTGVNTIYF
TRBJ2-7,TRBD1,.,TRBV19,TGTGCCAGTAGCGGGACAGGGGGCTCGCGGGAGCAGTACTTC,CASSGTGGSREQYF
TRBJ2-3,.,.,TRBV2,TGTGCCAGCAGTCACTCCCCTTTAGCCTTCACAGATACGCAGTATTTT,CASSHSPLAFTDTQYF
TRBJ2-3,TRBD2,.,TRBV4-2,TGTGCCAGCAGCCAAGAAGGATACGCGGGGGGGTATGCCACAGATACGCAGTATTTT,CASSQEGYAGGYATDTQYF
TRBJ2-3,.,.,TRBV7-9,TGTGCCAGCAGCTTGGGAGGTGCCACAGATACGCAGTATTTT,CASSLGGATDTQYF
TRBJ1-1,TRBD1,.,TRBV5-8,TGTGCCAGCAGGCGGGGACAGACAAACACTGAAGCTTTCTTT,CASRRGQTNTEAFF
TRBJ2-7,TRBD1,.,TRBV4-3,TGCGCCAGCAGCCAAGAGTACAGGGGCGACGAGCAGTACTTC,CASSQEYRGDEQYF
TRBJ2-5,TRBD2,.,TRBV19,TGTGCCAGTGCGGGACTAGCGGGGGGACAAGAGACCCAGTACTTC,CASAGLAGGQETQYF
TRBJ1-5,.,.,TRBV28,TGTGCCAGCAGTTTAGCGTATCAGCCCCAGCATTTT,CASSLAYQPQHF
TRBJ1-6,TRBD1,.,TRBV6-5,TGTGCCAGCAGTTACTCCGGGCAGGGGGGATCACCCCTCCACTTT,CASSYSGQGGSPLHF
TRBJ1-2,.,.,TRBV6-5,TGTGCCAGCCAGTCGGGGGGCATTGGCTATGGCTACACCTTC,CASQSGGIGYGYTF
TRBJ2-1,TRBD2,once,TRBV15,TGTGCCACCAGCGCCGGGACTAGCGGGGGGAGGAGCTCCTACAATGAGCAGTTCTTC,CATSAGTSGGRSSYNEQFF
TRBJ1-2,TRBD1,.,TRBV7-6,TGTGCCAGCAGCCCCGGGACAGTTCCTAACTATGGCTACACCTTC,CASSPGTVPNYGYTF
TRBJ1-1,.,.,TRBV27,TGTGCCAGCAGTTTATCGGTGGCCATTACGGAAGCTTTCTTT,CASSLSVAITEAFF
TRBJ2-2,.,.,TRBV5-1,TGCGCCAGCAGCCCTGGGACCTTGGGAGGCCGGGAGCTGTTTTTT,CASSPGTLGGRELFF
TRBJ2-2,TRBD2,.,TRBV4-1,TGCGCCAGCAGCCAAGAACCGCTTGGAGGGACTACGAACACCGGGGAGCTGTTTTTT,CASSQEPLGGTTNTGELFF
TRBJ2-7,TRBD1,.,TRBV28,TGTGCCGCGACAGGGGGATACTCCTACGAGCAGTACTTC,CAATGGYSYEQYF
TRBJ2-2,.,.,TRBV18,TGTGCCAGCTCACCCGGACAGAACACCGGGGAGCTGTTTTTT,CASSPGQNTGELFF
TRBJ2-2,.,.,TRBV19,TGTGCCAGCACCCCAGTTGCGAACACCGGGGAGCTGTTTTTT,CASTPVANTGELFF
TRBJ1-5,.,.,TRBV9,TGTGCCAGCAGCGCCGGACAAGGCAATCAGCCCCAGCATTTT,CASSAGQGNQPQHF
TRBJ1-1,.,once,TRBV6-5,TGTGCCAGCAGTTACTCGCCCGGTAAATACGAAGCTTTCTTT,CASSYSPGKYEAFF
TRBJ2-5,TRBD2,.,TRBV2,TGTGCCAGCGCGCTACAGGGACTAGCGGAAGAGACCCAGTACTTC,CASALQGLAEETQYF
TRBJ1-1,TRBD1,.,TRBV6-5,TGTGCCAGCAGTTACGGGGACAGGGGGAACACTGAAGCTTTCTTT,CASSYGDRGNTEAFF
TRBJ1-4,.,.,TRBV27,TGTGCCAGCAGTCCTAATTCCGAAAAACTGTTTTTT,CASSPNSEKLFF
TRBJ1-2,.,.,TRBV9,TGTGCCAGCAGCGTAGTTGCGGGCAACGGCTATGGCTACACCTTC,CASSVVAGNGYGYTF
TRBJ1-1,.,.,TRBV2,TGTGCCAGCAGTGGACAGATGAACACTGAAGCTTTCTTT,CASSGQMNTEAFF
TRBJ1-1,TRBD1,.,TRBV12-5,TGTGCTAGTGACCCCGGACAGGGCACTGAAGCTTTCTTT,CASDPGQGTEAFF
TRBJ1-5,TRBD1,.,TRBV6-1,TGTGCCAGCAGTGAGAGTTACGACAGGGGGCTCCGAGGTCAGCCCCAGCATTTT,CASSESYDRGLRGQPQHF
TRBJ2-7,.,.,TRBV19,TGTGCCAGTAGTATGAGCCGGGGAGAGCAGTACTTC,CASSMSRGEQYF
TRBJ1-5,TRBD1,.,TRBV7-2,TGTGCCAGCAGCACCGACAGGGGGCTCAATCAGCCCCAGCATTTT,CASSTDRGLNQPQHF
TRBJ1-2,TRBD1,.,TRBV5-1,TGCGCCAGCACCAGGGACAGTCCCAACTATGGCTACACCTTC,CASTRDSPNYGYTF
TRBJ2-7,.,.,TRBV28,TGTGCCAGCAGTTTCGGGGGGCTGGACGAGCAGTACTTC,CASSFGGLDEQYF
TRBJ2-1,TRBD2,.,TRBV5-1,TGCGCCAGCACCGTGCTAGCGGAGAACTACAATGAGCAGTTCTTC,CASTVLAENYNEQFF
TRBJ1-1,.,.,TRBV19,TGTGCCAGTACCCCGGGACACCTGAACACTGAAGCTTTCTTT,CASTPGHLNTEAFF
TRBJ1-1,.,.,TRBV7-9,TGTGCCAGCAGCTTAGGACAGAACACTGAAGCTTTCTTT,CASSLGQNTEAFF
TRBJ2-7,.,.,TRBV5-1,TGCGCCAGCAGCCGAGGAGACAGTAGCCCCTACGAGCAGTACTTC,CASSRGDSSPYEQYF
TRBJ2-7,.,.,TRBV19,TGTGCCAGTAGTATAGCGGGAACCTACGAGCAGTACTTC,CASSIAGTYEQYF
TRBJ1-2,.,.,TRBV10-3,TGTGCCATCAGTGAGAATATCCCAACCGGCTATGGCTACACCTTC,CAISENIPTGYGYTF
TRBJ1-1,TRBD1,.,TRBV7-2,TGTGCCAGCAGCTCAGGACAGGACATGAACACTGAAGCTTTCTTT,CASSSGQDMNTEAFF